A single T cell receptor beta chain is shown here with its context. The table lists this clonotype with a few counts. Its antigen is still unknown. Per-base quality was not reported, and no clone a single base away is much larger than it. The sample comes from a study of CD4 and CD8 cells across lung adenocarcinoma regions (dated by TCRdb to 2017 to 2018). As for the study more broadly: To look at intratumor heterogeneity in the T cell receptor repertoire, the study compared tumor centers against tumor margins.

CDR1 is given as MNHEY and CDR2 as SVGAGI, both from the germline V gene. Inclusive of the bounding cysteine and phenylalanine, the CDR3 is 16 residues long. Just CDR3 DNA is preserved here, 48 bases in frame from base 1. The germline V and J ends show losses of 0 bases and 6 bases respectively, and no gene match explains 4 bases of the junction. The library was produced with PCR. For sequencing, a HiSeq X Ten was employed. TCRdb reanalyzed the raw reads on its own, using fastp at Q25 for trimming and MiXCR for clone calling, and kept in-frame beta chains. Rows matching on CDR3 protein sequence are summarized as one entry with the most common DNA and genes. Recorded for this sample are some 3,900 distinct CDR3 sequences; about half of them occurred a single time. In total, the top ten clones hold about 15% of the sample. Patients with localized lung adenocarcinoma, a subtype of non-small cell lung cancer, were used as donors. These samples came from the centers of localized lung adenocarcinomas. For TCR repertoire analysis, CD4+ T cells taken from tumor tissue were profiled apart from CD8+ T cells.

Sequencing used CD4+ T cells from the center of a lung tumor. The sample's cell subset or site label, decoded: tumor center region. The source of this sequence is a female donor with lung adenocarcinoma. The CD4 and CD8 labels of this study may be unreliable. The chain links TRBV6-5 with TRBJ2-1; the central 11 bases match TRBD1. The DNA sequence reads TGTGCCAGCAGTTACTCGTCCGGGACAGGGGGCAATGAGCAGTTCTTC. Translation gives CASSYSSGTGGNEQFF.